This TCR beta chain was obtained from a study of STAT5B mutations in CD4+ large granular lymphocyte leukemia. The study's findings and limits: About 25% of private leukemic clonotypes occurred rarely in other patients' non-leukemic repertoires.

Original analysis: The detection floor for productive clonotype frequency was 2.59 x 10-5. The repertoire was sequenced with immunoSEQ multiplex PCR; TCRdb's copy has only in-frame clones and lacks some. The V and J calls and clone size come from that table; D and trimming were worked out from the DNA. The sample records approximately 19,000 clones, roughly three quarters being singletons. Healthy controls were blood donor buffy coats. Concerning this clone: As yet, its antigen is unknown.

Sequences were obtained from CD4+ T cells from blood buffy coats. The clonotype comes from a human donor in good health.

The CDR3, as DNA: TGCGCCAGCAGCTTGGCCCCCGGGCGATGGACTGAAGCTTTCTTT. It encodes CASSLAPGRWTEAFF. This rearrangement joins TRBV5-1 to TRBJ1-1; D gene unclear. V was pared by 0 bases and J by 5 bases, with 14 bases between. Germline V gene lookup returns CDR1 SGHRS and CDR2 YFSETQ. The CDR3 contains 15 residues.